The rows below give T cell receptor beta chains drawn from one sample of a study of blood T cell repertoires in COVID-19. Libraries were prepared by immunoSEQ multiplex PCR; TCRdb keeps only in-frame clonotypes and omits some of them. The profile shows 170,000 or so clones, more than 85% of them singletons. Material for sequencing was peripheral blood. The receptor set was obtained from a man aged 55 to 70 with COVID-19, enrolled during active disease. The CDR3 runs from the conserved cysteine through the conserved F or W. The order of the fields is CDR3 DNA, CDR3 protein, D gene, J gene, V gene. A D gene is named only where the DNA matches it firmly.

TGTGTCAGCACTCCCTTTAGCACTGAAGCTTTCTTT,CVSTPFSTEAFF,.,TRBJ1-1,TRBV2
TGTGCCAGCAGGATGGGGCCCAGGGGTGAAAAACTGTTTTTT,CASRMGPRGEKLFF,.,TRBJ1-4,TRBV27
TGTGCCAGCAGAGTTGGACAGGGGGCTTACGAGCAGTACTTC,CASRVGQGAYEQYF,TRBD1,TRBJ2-7,TRBV28
TGTGCCAGCAGTTATTTCGGCTATGGCTACACCTTC,CASSYFGYGYTF,.,TRBJ1-2,TRBV6-2/TRBV6-3
TGTGCCAGCAGCGTGACGGCAGGGACCTACAATGAGCAGTTCTTC,CASSVTAGTYNEQFF,.,TRBJ2-1,TRBV9
TGTGCCAGCAGCTCGAAGGGACAGCGCAGTCAGCCCCAGCATTTT,CASSSKGQRSQPQHF,TRBD1,TRBJ1-5,TRBV7-2
TGTGCCAGCAGTTACCCTCTACAGAAAAGCACAGATACGCAGTATTTT,CASSYPLQKSTDTQYF,.,TRBJ2-3,TRBV6-2/TRBV6-3
TGTGCCAGCTCAATAACAACGAACACTGAAGCTTTCTTT,CASSITTNTEAFF,.,TRBJ1-1,TRBV18
TGCAGCGGGATGACAGGCGCCATGAACACTGAAGCTTTCTTT,CSGMTGAMNTEAFF,.,TRBJ1-1,TRBV29-1
TGTGCCAGCAGCAACCCACAGGGGTCTAACTATGGCTACACCTTC,CASSNPQGSNYGYTF,TRBD1,TRBJ1-2,TRBV7-9
TGTGCCACCAGTGGCACAGGGTCCTACGAGCAGTACTTC,CATSGTGSYEQYF,.,TRBJ2-7,TRBV24-1
TGTGCCAGCAGCCACATGCCGAGGACAGGGGGCTCAGATACGCAGTATTTT,CASSHMPRTGGSDTQYF,TRBD1,TRBJ2-3,TRBV14